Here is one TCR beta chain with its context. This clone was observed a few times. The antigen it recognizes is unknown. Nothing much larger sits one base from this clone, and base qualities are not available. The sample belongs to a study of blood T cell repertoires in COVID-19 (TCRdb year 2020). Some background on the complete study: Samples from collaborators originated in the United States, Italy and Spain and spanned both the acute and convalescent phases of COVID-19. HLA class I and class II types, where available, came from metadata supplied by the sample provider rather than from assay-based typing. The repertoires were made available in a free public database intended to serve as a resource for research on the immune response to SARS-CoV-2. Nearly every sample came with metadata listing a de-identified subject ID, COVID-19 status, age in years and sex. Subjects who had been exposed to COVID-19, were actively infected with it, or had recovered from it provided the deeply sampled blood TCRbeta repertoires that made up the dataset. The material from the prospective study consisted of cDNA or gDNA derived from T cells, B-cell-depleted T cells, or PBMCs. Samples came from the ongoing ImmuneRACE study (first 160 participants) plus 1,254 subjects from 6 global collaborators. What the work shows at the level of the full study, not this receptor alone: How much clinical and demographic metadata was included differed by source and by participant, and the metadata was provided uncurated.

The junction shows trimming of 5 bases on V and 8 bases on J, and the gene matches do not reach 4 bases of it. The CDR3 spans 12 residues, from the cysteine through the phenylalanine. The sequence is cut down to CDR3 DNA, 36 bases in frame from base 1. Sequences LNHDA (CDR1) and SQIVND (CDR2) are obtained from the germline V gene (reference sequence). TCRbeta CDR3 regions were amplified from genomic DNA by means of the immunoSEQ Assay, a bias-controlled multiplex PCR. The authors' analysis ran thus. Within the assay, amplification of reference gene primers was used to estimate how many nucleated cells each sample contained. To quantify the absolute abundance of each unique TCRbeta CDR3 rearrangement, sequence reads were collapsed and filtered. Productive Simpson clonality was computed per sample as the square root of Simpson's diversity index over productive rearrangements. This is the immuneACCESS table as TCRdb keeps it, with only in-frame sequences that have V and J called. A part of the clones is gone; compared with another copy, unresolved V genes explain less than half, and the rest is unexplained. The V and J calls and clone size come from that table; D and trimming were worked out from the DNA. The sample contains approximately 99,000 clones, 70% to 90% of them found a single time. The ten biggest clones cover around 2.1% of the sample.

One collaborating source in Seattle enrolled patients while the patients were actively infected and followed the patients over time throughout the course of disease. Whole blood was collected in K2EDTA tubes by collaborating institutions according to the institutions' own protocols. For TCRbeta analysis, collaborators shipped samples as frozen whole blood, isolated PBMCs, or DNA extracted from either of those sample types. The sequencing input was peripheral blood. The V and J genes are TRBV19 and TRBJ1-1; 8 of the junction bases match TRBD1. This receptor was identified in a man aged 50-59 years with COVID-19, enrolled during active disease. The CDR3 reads CASSPRDREAFF. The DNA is TGTGCCAGTAGTCCCCGGGACAGGGAAGCTTTCTTT.